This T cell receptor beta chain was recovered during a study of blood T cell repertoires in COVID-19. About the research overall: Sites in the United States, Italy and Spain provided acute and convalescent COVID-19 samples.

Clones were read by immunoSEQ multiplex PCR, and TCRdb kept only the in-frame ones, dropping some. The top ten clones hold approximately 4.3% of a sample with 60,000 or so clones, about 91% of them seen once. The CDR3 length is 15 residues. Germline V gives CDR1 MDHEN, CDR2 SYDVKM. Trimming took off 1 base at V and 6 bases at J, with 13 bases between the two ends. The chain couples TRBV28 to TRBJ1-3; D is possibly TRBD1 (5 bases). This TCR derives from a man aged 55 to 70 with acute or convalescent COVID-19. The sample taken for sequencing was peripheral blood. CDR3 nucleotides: TGTGCCAGCAGTTTATACGGGGACTGGGAAAACACCATATATTTT. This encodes CASSLYGDWENTIYF.